A single sample is the source of the 29 T cell receptor beta chains below, sequenced in a study of T cell responses to AZD1222 COVID-19 vaccine. Generated by immunoSEQ multiplex PCR, the TCRdb table keeps only in-frame clones and is missing some. Of 120,000 to 150,000 clones listed, 82% were seen once; the top ten hold about 4%. Material: peripheral blood, obtained on day 0 of MenACWY control vaccination. Receptor source: an adult in good health.

DNA of the CDR3: TGTGCCAGCTCACCTCTAGGACAGGTCCCGGGGGAGACCCAGTACTTC. Translated, it gives CASSPLGQVPGETQYF. This chain connects TRBV18 to TRBJ2-5; 7 positions match TRBD1. This CDR3 comprises 16 residues. Trimming took 3 bases from V and 5 from J; bases not matched to a gene: 12. Germline V gene data show CDR1 as KGHSH and CDR2 as LQKENI.

This clone has just a few counts. V and J are TRBV11-2 and TRBJ2-4, with D perhaps TRBD2 (6 bases). Deletions cut 6 bases from V and 1 base from J, with 16 bases between. The CDR3 extends over 16 amino acids. Germline CDR1 is SGHAT and CDR2 is FQNNGV. In DNA, the CDR3 is TGTGCCAGCAGGAGCATCGGGGGATGGGCCAAAAACATTCAGTACTTC. Translation: CASRSIGGWAKNIQYF.

In its sample, this clone was seen a few times. The rearrangement links TRBV27 to TRBJ1-1, with 10 bases identical to TRBD1. Germline V gene data show CDR1 as MNHEY and CDR2 as SMNVEV (reference sequence). The junction had 11 bases not matched to a gene; V was cut back by 6 bases and J by 7 bases. This CDR3 contains 15 residues. The CDR3 reads CASSLHDRGRSEAFF. CDR3 sequence (DNA): TGTGCCAGCAGCCTTCATGACAGGGGGCGTAGTGAAGCTTTCTTT.

CDR3 coding DNA: TGTGCCAGCAGCTTGACGACAGGGGACTCCTACGAGCAGTACTTC. This sequence encodes CASSLTTGDSYEQYF. The chain carries TRBV5-5 and TRBJ2-7; 8 bases are shared with TRBD1. CDR3 size: 15 residues. The germline gives CDR1 SGHKS, CDR2 YYEKEE (reference sequence). V dropped 1 base and J dropped 0; count of bases not matched to a gene: 3.

V gene TRBV9 combines with J gene TRBJ1-6, with no clear D. Between the trimmed V and J ends, which lost 0 bases and 8 bases, there was a span of 9 bases. This CDR3 contains 14 residues. The V gene's germline CDR1 is SGDLS and CDR2 YYNGEE. CDR3 in DNA: TGTGCCAGCAGCGTAGAACGGCTAGATTCACCCCTCCACTTT. As protein: CASSVERLDSPLHF.

The chain joins TRBV4-1 to TRBJ2-7; TRBD2 aligns across 8 bases. Germline CDR1 reads MGHRA; CDR2 reads YSYEKL. J gave up 0 bases and V 0 bases, and 4 bases lay outside the gene matches. This CDR3 comprises 16 residues. In DNA form, the CDR3 reads TGCGCCAGCAGCCAAGATAAGGCGGGGGGCTCCTACGAGCAGTACTTC. Encoded protein: CASSQDKAGGSYEQYF.

The chain is built from TRBV6-1 and TRBJ1-6, with D perhaps TRBD1 (5 bases). The germline V gene encodes CDR1 MNHNS and CDR2 SASEGT. The CDR3 has 14 amino acids. The V gene lost 3 bases and the J gene lost 10 bases, with 13 bases spanning the gap. The CDR3 loop is CASSEIGGPSPLHF. In DNA form, the CDR3 reads TGTGCCAGCAGTGAGATCGGGGGACCATCACCCCTCCACTTT.

The gene calls are TRBV3-1 (or the pseudogene TRBV3-2) and TRBJ2-5; 13 bases are shared with TRBD2. This CDR3 has 16 amino acids. Trimming removed 3 bases from V and 6 bases from J; junction bases left unmatched: 7. From germline, CDR1 is LGHDT and CDR2 YNNKEL (reference sequence). CDR3 amino acids: CASSQALAGGPKTQYF. The CDR3 DNA follows: TGTGCCAGCAGCCAGGCACTAGCGGGGGGGCCAAAGACCCAGTACTTC.

The chain carries TRBV4-1 and TRBJ2-1, with TRBD2 matching 7 bases. Germline CDR1 MGHRA, CDR2 YSYEKL. V lost 1 base to trimming and J lost 8 bases; unmatched junction nucleotides: 5. There are 14 residues in the CDR3. The CDR3 DNA follows: TGCGCCAGCAGCCAAGGGACTAGTTTAGATGAGCAGTTCTTC. Translated, it gives CASSQGTSLDEQFF.

V gene TRBV6-5 combines with J gene TRBJ1-5; D is unresolved. Trimming left V 4 bases short and J 6 bases short, with 10 bases between. CDR1 is MNHEY, CDR2 SVGAGI, per germline. There are 13 residues in the CDR3. The CDR3 loop is CASSFTPTQPQHF. CDR3 nucleotide sequence: TGTGCCAGCAGTTTTACCCCGACTCAGCCCCAGCATTTT.

This chain links TRBV10-1 with TRBJ2-5; D might be TRBD1 or TRBD2, each matching 6 bases. This CDR3 region has 15 residues. Per germline, CDR1 WNHNN and CDR2 SYGVQD (reference sequence). The V end lost 0 bases, the J end lost 4 bases, and 12 bases lay between the germline ends. CDR3 sequence reads: CASSESGGHRETQYF. The CDR3 DNA follows: TGCGCCAGCAGTGAGTCGGGGGGCCATCGAGAGACCCAGTACTTC.

This chain uses TRBV7-6 with TRBJ2-5; TRBD2 matches 8 bases. CDR3 length: 16 amino acids. Trimming at V came to 3 bases and at J to 5 bases, leaving 11 bases not matched to a gene. CDR1 and CDR2 from the germline V gene are SGHVS and FNYEAQ. CDR3 coding DNA: TGTGCCAGCAGCTTTCTTAGCGGGGTCCCTAGGGAGACCCAGTACTTC. It specifies CASSFLSGVPRETQYF.

This clone was recorded once. V usage is TRBV25-1 and J usage is TRBJ1-1; tentatively, D is TRBD1 (6 bases). The germline V gene has CDR1 MGHDK and CDR2 SYGVNS. V was trimmed by 6 bases and J by 4 bases, leaving 15 bases between them. This CDR3 spans 14 amino acids. The CDR3 sequence: CASSDTQGLTEAFF. Written as DNA, the CDR3 is TGTGCCAGCAGCGATACCCAGGGGCTCACTGAAGCTTTCTTT.

This chain uses TRBV4-1 with TRBJ1-5; 12 bases are shared with TRBD1. In germline, CDR1 is MGHRA, CDR2 YSYEKL. The CDR3 extends over 16 amino acids. V gave up 4 bases and J gave up 2 bases; unmatched junction bases: 3. In DNA form, the CDR3 reads TGCGCCAGCAGCCGCGGGACAGGGGGCGGCAATCAGCCCCAGCATTTT. Amino acid sequence: CASSRGTGGGNQPQHF.

J is TRBJ2-6 and V is TRBV10-3; TRBD2 might be the D (6 bases). CDR3 length equals 20 residues. V was shortened by 3 bases and J by 4 bases, with 25 bases between the two germline ends. Germline lookup yields CDR1 ENHRY and CDR2 SYGVKD. In DNA, the CDR3 is TGTGCCATCAGTGAATACTCCGCCCCGCAGGAGGGTGTCGGGGCCAACGTCCTGACTTTC. It encodes CAISEYSAPQEGVGANVLTF.

V is TRBV5-1 and J is TRBJ1-4; 7 nucleotides match TRBD1. The CDR3 spans 15 residues. The germline V gene has CDR1 SGHRS and CDR2 YFSETQ. Trimming at V came to 0 bases and at J to 4 bases, leaving 3 bases not matched to a gene. CDR3 DNA sequence: TGCGCCAGCAGCTTGGGACAGGGATTTAATGAAAAACTGTTTTTT. Protein product: CASSLGQGFNEKLFF.

V usage is TRBV28 and J usage is TRBJ1-1, with 11 bases fitting TRBD1. Germline V gene data show CDR1 as MDHEN and CDR2 as SYDVKM. Trimming took 6 bases from V and 4 from J; bases not matched to a gene: 4. The CDR3 length is 14 residues. The CDR3 DNA sequence: TGTGCCAGCAGGGACAGGGGGCTTTTCACTGAAGCTTTCTTT. Translation gives CASRDRGLFTEAFF.

This chain links TRBV5-1 with TRBJ2-7; D is uncertain. The CDR3 runs to 15 residues. Germline V CDR1 and CDR2: SGHRS, YFSETQ. Trimming removed 4 bases at V and 6 bases at J, with 20 bases between. The CDR3 coding sequence is TGCGCCAGCAGCGCCACCCAACTAAGCCTGGGCGAGCAGTACTTC. Translating gives CASSATQLSLGEQYF.

The chain recombines TRBV27 with TRBJ1-5; D not certain. Germline CDR1 reads MNHEY; CDR2 reads SMNVEV (reference sequence). This CDR3 comprises 14 residues. The germline V and J ends were trimmed by 5 bases and 0 bases, with 8 bases remaining between them. The CDR3 region has the DNA TGTGCCAGCAGTCTACTAGGTAGCAATCAGCCCCAGCATTTT. This gives the protein CASSLLGSNQPQHF.

V and J are TRBV6-5 and TRBJ1-6; D is ambiguous. In germline, CDR1 is MNHEY, CDR2 SVGAGI. This CDR3 comprises 13 residues. V lost 10 bases and J 8 bases, leaving 15 bases between the germline ends. The CDR3: CATTRVRDSPLHF. The CDR3 DNA follows: TGTGCCACCACACGCGTAAGGGATTCACCCCTCCACTTT.

The chain recombines TRBV29-1 with TRBJ2-1; unclear D gene. Between the trimmed V and J ends, which lost 4 bases and 3 bases, there was a span of 1 base. The CDR3 length is 10 residues. The V gene's germline CDR1 is SQVTM and CDR2 ANQGSEA. CDR3 bases: TGCAGCGTTGGCTACAATGAGCAGTTCTTC. This encodes CSVGYNEQFF.

V gene TRBV9 combines with J gene TRBJ1-6, with TRBD1 matching 9 bases. The germline V gene encodes CDR1 SGDLS and CDR2 YYNGEE. V shed 0 bases and J 7 bases; nucleotides not matched to a gene: 2. The CDR3 runs 15 residues. CDR3 protein: CASSVADRGNSPLHF. CDR3 bases: TGTGCCAGCAGCGTAGCAGACAGGGGGAATTCACCCCTCCACTTT.

The rearrangement links TRBV3-1 (or the pseudogene TRBV3-2) to TRBJ1-6; D may be TRBD1 (6 bases). Germline V CDR1 and CDR2: LGHDT, YNNKEL (reference sequence). The CDR3 is 16 amino acids. Deletions cut 0 bases from V and 7 bases from J, with 13 bases between. The chain's CDR3 is CASSQESGVGNSPLHF. The CDR3 bases are TGTGCCAGCAGCCAAGAATCAGGGGTTGGGAATTCACCCCTCCACTTT.

The J gene is TRBJ1-2, the V gene TRBV4-2; D is unclear. The CDR3 is 16 residues long. Germline CDR1 LGHNA, CDR2 YNFKEQ. V was shortened by 3 bases and J by 4 bases, with 18 bases between the two germline ends. For the CDR3, the DNA is TGTGCCAGCAGCCAGACCCAAGGAGAGAACCTCTATGGCTACACCTTC. Its translation is CASSQTQGENLYGYTF.

This sequence joins TRBV15 and TRBJ2-6; 7 nucleotides line up with TRBD1. This CDR3 is built from 16 residues. Trimming took 0 bases from V and 2 from J; bases not matched to a gene: 1. Germline V gene sequence: CDR1 LNHNV, CDR2 YYDKDF (reference sequence). CDR3 region: CATSRDRGTGANVLTF. CDR3 DNA: TGTGCCACCAGCAGAGACAGGGGGACTGGGGCCAACGTCCTGACTTTC.

The genes are TRBV19 and TRBJ1-1; D remains unclear. The CDR3 loop spans 12 amino acids. Germline V gives CDR1 LNHDA, CDR2 SQIVND (reference sequence). The V end lost 3 bases, the J end lost 13 bases, and 15 bases lay between the germline ends. The CDR3 sequence is CASSMDRGWLFF. The CDR3 region has the DNA TGTGCCAGTAGTATGGACCGAGGCTGGCTTTTCTTT. Full variable domain (rest looked up from reference TRBV19 and TRBJ1-1): DGGITQSPKYLFRKEGQNVTLSCEQNLNHDAMYWYRQDPGQGLRLIYYSQIVNDFQKGDIAEGYSVSREKKESFPLTVTSAQKNPTAFYLCASSMDRGWLFFGQGTRLTVV.

The chain is built from TRBV7-2 and TRBJ2-1; D perhaps matches TRBD2 (6 bases). The germline V gene encodes CDR1 SGHTA and CDR2 FQGNSA. The CDR3 runs 14 residues. V was shortened by 3 bases and J by 7 bases, with 13 bases between the two germline ends. The CDR3 nucleotides are TGTGCCAGCAGCTTTAGCGGTCGGAGGAATGAGCAGTTCTTC. Encoded protein: CASSFSGRRNEQFF.

The chain joins TRBV7-9 to TRBJ1-2; D remains ambiguous. CDR1 and CDR2 from the germline V gene are SEHNR and FQNEAQ (reference sequence). The V end was cut by 6 bases, the J end by 4 bases, with 12 bases between. The CDR3 consists of 13 residues. CDR3 sequence: CASSLVGPYGYTF. CDR3 DNA: TGTGCCAGCAGTTTGGTTGGTCCCTATGGCTACACCTTC.

The chain couples TRBV2 to TRBJ1-4; TRBD1 agrees at 10 bases. CDR3 length equals 15 residues. The V gene end was trimmed by 2 bases and the J gene end by 6 bases; junction bases not matched to a gene: 3. Germline assignment: CDR1 SNHLY and CDR2 FYNNEI. The CDR3 reads CASSEQTGGDEKLFF. The CDR3 DNA reads TGTGCCAGCAGTGAACAGACAGGGGGCGATGAAAAACTGTTTTTT.